This T cell receptor (beta chain) came from a study of human T cells and chemical hapten exposure. The time point is: patch test 2, 6 weeks after DPC sensitization. Regarding treatment: therapeutic diphenylcyclopropenone sensitization with weekly scalp DPC. The starting material, unfractionated whole blood, was used for total RNA extraction. MiXCR, applied by TCRdb to the RACE reads, yields one record per CDR3 protein. The table includes some 42,000 distinct CDR3 sequences, 9.6% detected once. Findings of the study overall: Having alopecia, donors may respond immunologically unlike healthy people.

In the case of this clonotype: What it binds is unknown.

Source: whole blood, taken in connection with sensitization to the hapten diphenylcyclopropenone (DPC). The sequence was collected from a woman younger than 45 with alopecia areata. Some clones in this sample may be carry-over from other donors' samples.

CDR3 bases: TGTGCCAGCAACTCAAACAGGGGTGTCACAGATACGCAGTATTTT. Protein: CASNSNRGVTDTQYF. The chain uses TRBV12-3 or TRBV12-4 and TRBJ2-3, with TRBD1 matching 7 bases. J gave up 2 bases and V 7 bases, and 9 bases lay outside the gene matches. The CDR3 loop spans 15 amino acids.